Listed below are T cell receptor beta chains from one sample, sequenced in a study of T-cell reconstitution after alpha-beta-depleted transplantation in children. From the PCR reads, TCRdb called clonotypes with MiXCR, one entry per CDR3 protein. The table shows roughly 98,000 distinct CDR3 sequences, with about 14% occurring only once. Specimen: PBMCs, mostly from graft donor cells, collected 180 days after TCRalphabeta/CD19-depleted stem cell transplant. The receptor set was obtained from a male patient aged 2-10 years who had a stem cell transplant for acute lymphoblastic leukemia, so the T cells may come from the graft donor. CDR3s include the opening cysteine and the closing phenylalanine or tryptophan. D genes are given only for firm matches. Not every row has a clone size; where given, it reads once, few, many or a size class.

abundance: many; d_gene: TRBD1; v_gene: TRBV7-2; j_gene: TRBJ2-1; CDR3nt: TGTGCCAGCAGCCATAAAATAACAGGGGGCAATGAGCAGTTCTTC; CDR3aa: CASSHKITGGNEQFF
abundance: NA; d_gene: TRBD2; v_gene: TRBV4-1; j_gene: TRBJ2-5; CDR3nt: TGCGCCAGCAGCCAAGGTAGACTAGCGGGAAAAGAGACCCAGTACTTC; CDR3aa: CASSQGRLAGKETQYF
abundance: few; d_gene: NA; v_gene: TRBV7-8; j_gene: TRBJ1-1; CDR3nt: TGTGCCAGCAGCGCAGTGCAGGTCGGGACTGAAGCTTTCTTT; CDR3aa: CASSAVQVGTEAFF
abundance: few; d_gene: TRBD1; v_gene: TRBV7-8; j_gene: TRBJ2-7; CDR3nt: TGTGCCAGCAGCTCAGCTGAACAGGGGAGCTCCTACGAGCAGTACTTC; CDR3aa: CASSSAEQGSSYEQYF
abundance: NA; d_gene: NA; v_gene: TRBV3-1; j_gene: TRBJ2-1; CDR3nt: TGTGCCAGCAGCCAAGAGGGGACGGGGGCGAATGAGCAGTTCTTC; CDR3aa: CASSQEGTGANEQFF
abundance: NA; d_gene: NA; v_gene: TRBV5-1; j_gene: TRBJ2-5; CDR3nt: TGCGCCAGCAGCTTGGCGGGGGTCGAAGAGACCCAGTACTTC; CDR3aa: CASSLAGVEETQYF
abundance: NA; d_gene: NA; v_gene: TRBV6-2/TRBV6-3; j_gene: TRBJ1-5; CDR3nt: TGTGCCAGCAGGTCCTTTGCAGGGAATCAGCCCCAGCATTTT; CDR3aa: CASRSFAGNQPQHF
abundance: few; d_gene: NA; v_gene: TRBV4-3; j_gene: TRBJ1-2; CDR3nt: TGCGCCAGCAGCCAAGATGAAGTCCCGAGGGGTGGCTACACCTTC; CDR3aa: CASSQDEVPRGGYTF
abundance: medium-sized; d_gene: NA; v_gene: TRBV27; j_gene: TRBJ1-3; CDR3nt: TGTGCCAGCAGTGAGAGGGTGGGGAGGAACACCATATATTTT; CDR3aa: CASSERVGRNTIYF
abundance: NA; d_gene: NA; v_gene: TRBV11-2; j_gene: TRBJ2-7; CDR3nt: TGTGCCAGCAGCTTGATTCCGGAGGCAGGGGGAGGCGAGCAGTACTTC; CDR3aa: CASSLIPEAGGGEQYF
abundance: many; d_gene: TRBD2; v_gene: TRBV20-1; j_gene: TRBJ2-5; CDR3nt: TGCAGTGCAACTCAGACTAGCGGCGAGACCCAGTACTTC; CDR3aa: CSATQTSGETQYF
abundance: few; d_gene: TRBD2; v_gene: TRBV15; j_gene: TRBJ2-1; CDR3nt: TGTGCCACCAGCTCCCGACTAAGCGGGGGTCACTACAATGAGCAGTTCTTC; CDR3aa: CATSSRLSGGHYNEQFF
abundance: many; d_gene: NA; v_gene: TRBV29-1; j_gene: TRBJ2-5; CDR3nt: TGCAGCGTTGATTTGGTCCCGTACCAAGAGACCCAGTACTTC; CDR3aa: CSVDLVPYQETQYF
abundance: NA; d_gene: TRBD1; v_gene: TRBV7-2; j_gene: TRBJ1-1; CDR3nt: TGTGCCAGCAGCGTGGGACAGCCTCCCACTGAAGCTTTCTTT; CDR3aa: CASSVGQPPTEAFF
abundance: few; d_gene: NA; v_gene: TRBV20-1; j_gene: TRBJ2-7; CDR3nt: TGCAGTGCTGGCTACTCAGGGCCAAGATTCATCTACGAGCAGTACTTC; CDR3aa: CSAGYSGPRFIYEQYF
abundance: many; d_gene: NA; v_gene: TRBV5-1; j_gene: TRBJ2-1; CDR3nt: TGCGCCAGCAGCCCTATGGCAGGGCGGAATGAGCAGTTCTTC; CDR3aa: CASSPMAGRNEQFF
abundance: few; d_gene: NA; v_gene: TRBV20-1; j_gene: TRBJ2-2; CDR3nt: TGCAGTGCTAGAAGGTCCGGGGAGCTGTTTTTT; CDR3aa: CSARRSGELFF
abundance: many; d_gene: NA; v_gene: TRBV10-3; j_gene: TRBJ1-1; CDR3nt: TGTGCCATCAGTGATGTGTTTGGACGGTTGAACACTGAAGCTTTCTTT; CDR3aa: CAISDVFGRLNTEAFF
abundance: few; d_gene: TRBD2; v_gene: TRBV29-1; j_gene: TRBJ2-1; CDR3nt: TGCAGCGTTGAGGGACTAGCGGGGGTTTCCTACAATGAGCAGTTCTTC; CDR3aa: CSVEGLAGVSYNEQFF
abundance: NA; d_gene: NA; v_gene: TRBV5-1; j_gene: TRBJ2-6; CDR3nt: TGCGCCAGCAGCTTGTGGACACAAAGCTCTGGGGCCAACGTCCTGACTTTC; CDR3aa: CASSLWTQSSGANVLTF
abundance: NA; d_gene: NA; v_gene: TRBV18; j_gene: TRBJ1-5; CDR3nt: TGTGCCAGCTCACCCTTAAGGCAGATCAATCAGCCCCAGCATTTT; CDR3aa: CASSPLRQINQPQHF
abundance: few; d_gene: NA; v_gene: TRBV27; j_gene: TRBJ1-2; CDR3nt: TGTGCCAGCAGCTCCGTCGGCGCCGACTATGGCTACACCTTC; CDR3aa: CASSSVGADYGYTF
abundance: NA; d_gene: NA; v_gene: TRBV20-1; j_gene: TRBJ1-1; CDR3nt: TGCAGTGTCAGGGGCCAAGCGGCTTTTGAAGCTTTCTTT; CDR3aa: CSVRGQAAFEAFF
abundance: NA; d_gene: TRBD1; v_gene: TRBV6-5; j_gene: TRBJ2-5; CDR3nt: TGTGCCAGCACTTACCAAGGGGGCGGCAAATACCAAGAGACCCAGTACTTC; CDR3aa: CASTYQGGGKYQETQYF
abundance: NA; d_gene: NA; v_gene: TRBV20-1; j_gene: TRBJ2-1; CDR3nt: TGCAGTGCTGCCCTGTCGGATTACAATGAGCAGTTCTTC; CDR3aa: CSAALSDYNEQFF
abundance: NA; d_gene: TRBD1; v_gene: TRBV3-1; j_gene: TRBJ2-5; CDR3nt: TGTGCCACCAGCCAAGACCGGACAGGGGGTATGTTAGAGACCCAGTACTTC; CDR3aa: CATSQDRTGGMLETQYF
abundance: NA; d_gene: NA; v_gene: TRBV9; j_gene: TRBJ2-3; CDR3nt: TGTGCCAGCAGCCCCCGGGTCGGGGGGGCAGGGGGAGATACGCAGTATTTT; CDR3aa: CASSPRVGGAGGDTQYF
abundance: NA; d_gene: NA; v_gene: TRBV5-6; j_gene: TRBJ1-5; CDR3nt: TGTGCCAGCAGCTTGGCCAATCAGCCCCAGCATTTT; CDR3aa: CASSLANQPQHF
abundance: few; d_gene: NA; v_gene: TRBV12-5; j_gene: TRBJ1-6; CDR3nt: TGTGCTAGTGGGCTCCGGAATTCACCCCTCCACTTT; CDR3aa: CASGLRNSPLHF
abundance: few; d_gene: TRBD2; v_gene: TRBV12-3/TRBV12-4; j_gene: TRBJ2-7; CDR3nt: TGTGCCAGCAGTTTAGCGACTAGCGGGACTAGGGAGCAGTACTTC; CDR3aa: CASSLATSGTREQYF
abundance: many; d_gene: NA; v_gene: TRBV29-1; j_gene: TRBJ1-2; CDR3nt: TGCAGCGTTGAACGATGGGCAGCTTATAACTATGGCTACACCTTC; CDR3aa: CSVERWAAYNYGYTF
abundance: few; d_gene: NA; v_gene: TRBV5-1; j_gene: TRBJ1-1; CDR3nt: TGCGCCAGCAGGATCACTTGGACTGAAGCTTTCTTT; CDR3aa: CASRITWTEAFF
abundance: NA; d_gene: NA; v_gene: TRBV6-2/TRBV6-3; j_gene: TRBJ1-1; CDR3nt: TGTGCCAGCATCACCGGGGAAAACACTGAAGCTTTCTTT; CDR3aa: CASITGENTEAFF
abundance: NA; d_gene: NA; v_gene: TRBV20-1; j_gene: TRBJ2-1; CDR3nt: TGCAGTGCTAGTGCAGGGGTCGAGCAGTTCTTC; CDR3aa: CSASAGVEQFF
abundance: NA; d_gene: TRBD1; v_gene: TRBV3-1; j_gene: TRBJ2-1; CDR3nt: TGTGCCAGCACCCAAGCAGTCATTGATGGACAGGGAAAATACAATGAGCAGTTCTTC; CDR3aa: CASTQAVIDGQGKYNEQFF
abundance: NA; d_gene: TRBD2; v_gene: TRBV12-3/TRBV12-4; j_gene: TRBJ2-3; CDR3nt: TGTGCCAGCAGCCAAACCGGCAGCGGGGGGGTTTCGTATACGCAGTATTTT; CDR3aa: CASSQTGSGGVSYTQYF
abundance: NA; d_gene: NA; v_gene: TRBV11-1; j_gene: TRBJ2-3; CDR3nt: TGTGCCAGCAGCTTTCCTATCCGGACGGCATCTAGCACAGATACGCAGTATTTT; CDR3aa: CASSFPIRTASSTDTQYF
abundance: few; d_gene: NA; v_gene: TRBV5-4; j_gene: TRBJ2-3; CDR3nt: TGTGCCAGCAGCTTGCAGGGGGGCGGGGATACGCAGTATTTT; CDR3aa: CASSLQGGGDTQYF
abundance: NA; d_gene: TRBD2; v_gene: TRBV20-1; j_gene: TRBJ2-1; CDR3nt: TGCAGTGCTAGCCCGGGACTATACATCCAGTTCTTC; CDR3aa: CSASPGLYIQFF
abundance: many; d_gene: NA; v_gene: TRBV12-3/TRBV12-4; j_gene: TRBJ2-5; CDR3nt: TGTGCCAGCAGTTGGGGGGGAACGGGGGCCCAAGAGACCCAGTACTTC; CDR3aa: CASSWGGTGAQETQYF
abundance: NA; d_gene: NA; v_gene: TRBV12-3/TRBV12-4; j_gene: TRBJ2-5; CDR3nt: TGTGCCAGCAGCAGAGACAGGTCTCAAGAGACCCAGTACTTC; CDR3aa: CASSRDRSQETQYF
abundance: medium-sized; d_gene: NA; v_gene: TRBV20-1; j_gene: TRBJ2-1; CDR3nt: TGCAGTGCTAGGCCCCTGACAGGCTCCTACAATGAGCAGTTCTTC; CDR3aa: CSARPLTGSYNEQFF
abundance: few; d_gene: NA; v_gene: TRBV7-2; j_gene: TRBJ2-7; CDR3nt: TGTGCCAGCAGCCAGTACCGGGGGTTCGAGCAGTACTTC; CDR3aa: CASSQYRGFEQYF
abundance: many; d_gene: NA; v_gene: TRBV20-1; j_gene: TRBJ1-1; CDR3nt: TGCAGTGCTAGCACACAAGCGGGATTTGAAGCTTTCTTT; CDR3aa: CSASTQAGFEAFF
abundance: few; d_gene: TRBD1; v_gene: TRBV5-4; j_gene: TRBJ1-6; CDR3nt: TGTGCCAGCAGCTTGAACAGGGGGTCTAATTCACCCCTCCACTTT; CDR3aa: CASSLNRGSNSPLHF
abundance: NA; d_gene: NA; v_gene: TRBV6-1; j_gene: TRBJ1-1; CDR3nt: TGTGCCAGCAGCCAAGGGGGGAACACTGAAGCTTTCTTT; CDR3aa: CASSQGGNTEAFF
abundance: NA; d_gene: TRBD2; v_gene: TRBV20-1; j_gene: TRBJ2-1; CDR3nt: TGCAGTGCTAGGGGGCTAGCGGGGGTGCTGAATGAGCAGTTCTTC; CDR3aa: CSARGLAGVLNEQFF
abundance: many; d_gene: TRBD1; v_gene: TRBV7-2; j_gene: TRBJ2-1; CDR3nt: TGTGCCAGCAGCGCGGACAGGGCCGACAATGAGCAGTTCTTC; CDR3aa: CASSADRADNEQFF
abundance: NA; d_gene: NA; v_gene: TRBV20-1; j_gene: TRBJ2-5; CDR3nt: TGCAGTGCTAGAGGAGGTAGTGACGGGGTAGGGACCCAGTACTTC; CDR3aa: CSARGGSDGVGTQYF
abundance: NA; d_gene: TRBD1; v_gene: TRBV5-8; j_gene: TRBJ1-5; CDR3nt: TGTGCCAGCAGCATCCCATGGACAGGGTACCAGCCCCAGCATTTT; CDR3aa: CASSIPWTGYQPQHF
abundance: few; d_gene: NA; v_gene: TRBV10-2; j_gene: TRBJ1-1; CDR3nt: TGCGCCAGCAACCCCAACGTGGGAACTGAAGCTTTCTTT; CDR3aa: CASNPNVGTEAFF
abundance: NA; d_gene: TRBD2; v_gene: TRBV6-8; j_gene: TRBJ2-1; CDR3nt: TGTGCCAGCAGAAAAGACCGGGAACTAGCGGGGCTGAATGAGCAGTTCTTC; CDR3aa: CASRKDRELAGLNEQFF
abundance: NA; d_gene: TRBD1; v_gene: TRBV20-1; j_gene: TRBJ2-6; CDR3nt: TGCAGTGCTGGCCTAGGGACAGGGGCTTTCGGGGCCAACGTCCTGACTTTC; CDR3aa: CSAGLGTGAFGANVLTF
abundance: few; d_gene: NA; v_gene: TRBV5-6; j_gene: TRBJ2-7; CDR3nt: TGTGCCAGCAGCTTGATAGGGCATCACGAGCAGTACTTC; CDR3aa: CASSLIGHHEQYF
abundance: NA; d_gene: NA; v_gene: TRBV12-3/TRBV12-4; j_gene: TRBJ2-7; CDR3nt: TGTGCCAGTCAACGACCGAACTCCTACGAGCAGTACTTC; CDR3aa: CASQRPNSYEQYF
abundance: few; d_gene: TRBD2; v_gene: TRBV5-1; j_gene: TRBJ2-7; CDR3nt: TGCGCCAGCAGCTGGGGGGGAGGCGTCAGCTCCTACGAGCAGTACTTC; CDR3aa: CASSWGGGVSSYEQYF
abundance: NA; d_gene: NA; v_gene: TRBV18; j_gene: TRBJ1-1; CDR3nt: TGTGCCAGCTCACCGGAGGCTCAGGGGTTGGGCGCTGAAGCTTTCTTT; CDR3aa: CASSPEAQGLGAEAFF
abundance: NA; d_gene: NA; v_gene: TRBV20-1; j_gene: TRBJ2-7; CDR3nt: TGCAGTGCTAGAGTTCCCAGGCTTTCCTACGAGCAGTACTTC; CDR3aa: CSARVPRLSYEQYF